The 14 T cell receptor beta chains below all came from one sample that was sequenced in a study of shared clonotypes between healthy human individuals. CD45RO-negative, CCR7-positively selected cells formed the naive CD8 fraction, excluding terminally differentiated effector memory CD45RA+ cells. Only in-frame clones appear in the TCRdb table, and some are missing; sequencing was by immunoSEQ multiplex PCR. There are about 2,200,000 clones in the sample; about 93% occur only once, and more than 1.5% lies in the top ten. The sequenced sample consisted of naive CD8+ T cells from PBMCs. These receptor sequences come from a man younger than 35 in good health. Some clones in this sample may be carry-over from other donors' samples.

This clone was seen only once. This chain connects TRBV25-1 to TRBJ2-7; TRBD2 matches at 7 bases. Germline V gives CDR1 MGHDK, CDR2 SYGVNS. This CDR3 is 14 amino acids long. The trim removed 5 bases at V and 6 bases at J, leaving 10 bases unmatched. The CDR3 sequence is CASSFYTAGAEQYF. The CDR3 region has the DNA TGTGCCAGCAGTTTTTACACGGCGGGAGCCGAGCAGTACTTC.

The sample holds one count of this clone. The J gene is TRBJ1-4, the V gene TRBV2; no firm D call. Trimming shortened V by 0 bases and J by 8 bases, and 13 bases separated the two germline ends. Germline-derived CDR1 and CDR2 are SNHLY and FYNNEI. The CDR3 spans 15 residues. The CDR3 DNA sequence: TGTGCCAGCAGTGAAGCGCTTCTGAAGAAGGAAAAACTGTTTTTT. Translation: CASSEALLKKEKLFF.

CDR3 loop: CASSALDRGEEKLFF. The CDR3, as DNA: TGTGCCAGCAGCGCCTTGGACAGGGGGGAGGAAAAACTGTTTTTT. The chain carries TRBV9 and TRBJ1-4; 10 positions match TRBD1. This CDR3 is built from 15 residues. From germline, CDR1 is SGDLS and CDR2 YYNGEE. The V gene end was trimmed by 3 bases and the J gene end by 8 bases; junction bases not matched to a gene: 7.

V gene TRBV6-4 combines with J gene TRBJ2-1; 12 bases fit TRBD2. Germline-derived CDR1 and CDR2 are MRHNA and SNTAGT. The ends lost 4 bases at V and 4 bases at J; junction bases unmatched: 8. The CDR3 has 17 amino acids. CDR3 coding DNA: TGTGCCAGCAGTGTTCTAGCGGGAGGGGGAATTTACAATGAGCAGTTCTTC. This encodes CASSVLAGGGIYNEQFF.

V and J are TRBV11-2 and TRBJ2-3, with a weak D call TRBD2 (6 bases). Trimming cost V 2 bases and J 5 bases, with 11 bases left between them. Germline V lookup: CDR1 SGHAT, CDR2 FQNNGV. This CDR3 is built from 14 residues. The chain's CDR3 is CASSLLQGGDTQYF. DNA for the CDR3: TGTGCCAGCAGCTTACTTCAGGGAGGAGATACGCAGTATTTT.

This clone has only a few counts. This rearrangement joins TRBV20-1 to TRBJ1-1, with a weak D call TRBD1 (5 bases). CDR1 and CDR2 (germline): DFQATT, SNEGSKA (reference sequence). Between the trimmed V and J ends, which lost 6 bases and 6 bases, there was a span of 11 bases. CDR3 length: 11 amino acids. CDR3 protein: CSALTASEAFF. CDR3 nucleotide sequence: TGCAGTGCATTGACAGCTTCTGAAGCTTTCTTT.

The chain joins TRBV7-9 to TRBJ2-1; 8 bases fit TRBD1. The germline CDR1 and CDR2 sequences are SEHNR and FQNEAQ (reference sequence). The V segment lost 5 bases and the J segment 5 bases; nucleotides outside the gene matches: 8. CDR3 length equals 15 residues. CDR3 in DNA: TGTGCCAGCAGCCCCTGGACAGGGACCCACAATGAGCAGTTCTTC. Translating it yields CASSPWTGTHNEQFF.

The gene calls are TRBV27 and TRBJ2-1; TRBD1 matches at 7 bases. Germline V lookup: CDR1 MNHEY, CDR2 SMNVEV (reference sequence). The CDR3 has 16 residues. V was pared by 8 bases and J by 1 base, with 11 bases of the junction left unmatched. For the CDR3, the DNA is TGTGCCAGCTCAAGGGACAGTAAGCATTCCTACAATGAGCAGTTCTTC. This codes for CASSRDSKHSYNEQFF.

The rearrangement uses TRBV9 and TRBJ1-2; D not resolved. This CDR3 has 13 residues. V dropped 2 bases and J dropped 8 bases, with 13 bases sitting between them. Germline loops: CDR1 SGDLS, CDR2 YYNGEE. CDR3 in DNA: TGTGCCAGCAGCGTTGAACGTTCCTGGGGCTACACCTTC. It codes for CASSVERSWGYTF.

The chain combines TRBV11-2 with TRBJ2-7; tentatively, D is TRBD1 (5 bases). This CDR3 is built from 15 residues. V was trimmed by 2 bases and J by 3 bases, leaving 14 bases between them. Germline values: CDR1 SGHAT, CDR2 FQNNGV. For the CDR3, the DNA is TGTGCCAGCAGCTTACACGACAGCCCCATCTACGAGCAGTACTTC. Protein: CASSLHDSPIYEQYF.

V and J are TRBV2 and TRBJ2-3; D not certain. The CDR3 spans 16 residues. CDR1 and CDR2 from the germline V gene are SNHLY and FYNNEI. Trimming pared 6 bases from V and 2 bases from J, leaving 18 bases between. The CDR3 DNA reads TGTGCCAGCAGAGACCCGGACGCGCTATACACAGATACGCAGTATTTT. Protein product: CASRDPDALYTDTQYF.

The CDR3 spells CASSPTGTAQYEQYF. The CDR3 bases are TGTGCCAGCAGTCCCACCGGGACAGCCCAATACGAGCAGTACTTC. The V gene is TRBV27, the J gene TRBJ2-7, with 7 bases that match TRBD1. J gave up 4 bases and V 5 bases, and 11 bases lay outside the gene matches. The CDR3 extends over 15 amino acids. Germline V gene data show CDR1 as MNHEY and CDR2 as SMNVEV (reference sequence).

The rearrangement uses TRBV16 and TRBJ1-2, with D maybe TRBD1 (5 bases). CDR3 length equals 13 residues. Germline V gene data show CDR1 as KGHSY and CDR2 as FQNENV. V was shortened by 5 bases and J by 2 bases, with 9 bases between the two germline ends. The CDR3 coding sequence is TGTGCCAGCAGCATGGGACCGAACTATGGCTACACCTTC. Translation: CASSMGPNYGYTF. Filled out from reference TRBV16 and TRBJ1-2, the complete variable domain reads GEEVAQTPKHLVRGEGQKAKLYCAPIKGHSYVFWYQQVLKNEFKFLISFQNENVFDETGMPKERFSAKCLPNSPCSLEIQATKLEDSAVYFCASSMGPNYGYTFGSGTRLTVV.

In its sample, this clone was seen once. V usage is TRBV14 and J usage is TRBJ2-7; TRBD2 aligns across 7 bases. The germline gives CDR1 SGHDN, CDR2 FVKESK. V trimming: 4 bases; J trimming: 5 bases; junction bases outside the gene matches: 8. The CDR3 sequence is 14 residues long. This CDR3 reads CASSPYRLADEQYF. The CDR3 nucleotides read TGTGCCAGCAGCCCTTACCGACTAGCTGACGAGCAGTACTTC.